The 2 T cell receptor beta chains given below trace back to one sample, sequenced in a study of cytomegalovirus exposure and HLA in healthy donors (TCRdb year 2017). The method behind the library was the immunoSEQ multiplex PCR assay. The multiplex PCR relied on a mix of 60 forward primers for TCR Vbeta segments and 13 reverse primers for TCR Jbeta segments. Drawn from immuneACCESS, this table holds only the in-frame rearrangements with V and J called that TCRdb kept. Clones are partly lost; checked studies trace under half to an unresolved V gene and leave the rest unexplained. Recorded for this sample are 65,000 to 80,000 clones; roughly 80% of them occurred a single time. Around a fifth of the sample is held by the ten biggest clonotypes. Sequencing input: PBMCs. These receptors were collected from a woman aged 40 to 55 in good health and CMV-seropositive.

The rearrangement links TRBV5-1 to TRBJ2-1, with 9 bases aligning to TRBD2. After removal of 6 bases from V and 0 bases from J, the junction contained 10 bases not matched to a gene. Germline V gene sequence: CDR1 SGHRS, CDR2 YFSETQ. CDR3 length equals 17 residues. The CDR3 reads CASNGAGGPSSYNEQFF. CDR3 bases: TGCGCCAGCAACGGAGCGGGGGGCCCTAGCTCCTACAATGAGCAGTTCTTC.

This chain uses TRBV6-1 with TRBJ1-2; 9 nucleotides align to TRBD1. The CDR3 extends over 17 amino acids. Germline CDR1 is MNHNS and CDR2 is SASEGT. V gave up 4 bases and J gave up 0 bases; unmatched junction bases: 9. CDR3 amino acids: CASSAVWGQGANYGYTF. DNA for the CDR3: TGTGCCAGCAGTGCGGTATGGGGACAGGGAGCTAACTATGGCTACACCTTC.